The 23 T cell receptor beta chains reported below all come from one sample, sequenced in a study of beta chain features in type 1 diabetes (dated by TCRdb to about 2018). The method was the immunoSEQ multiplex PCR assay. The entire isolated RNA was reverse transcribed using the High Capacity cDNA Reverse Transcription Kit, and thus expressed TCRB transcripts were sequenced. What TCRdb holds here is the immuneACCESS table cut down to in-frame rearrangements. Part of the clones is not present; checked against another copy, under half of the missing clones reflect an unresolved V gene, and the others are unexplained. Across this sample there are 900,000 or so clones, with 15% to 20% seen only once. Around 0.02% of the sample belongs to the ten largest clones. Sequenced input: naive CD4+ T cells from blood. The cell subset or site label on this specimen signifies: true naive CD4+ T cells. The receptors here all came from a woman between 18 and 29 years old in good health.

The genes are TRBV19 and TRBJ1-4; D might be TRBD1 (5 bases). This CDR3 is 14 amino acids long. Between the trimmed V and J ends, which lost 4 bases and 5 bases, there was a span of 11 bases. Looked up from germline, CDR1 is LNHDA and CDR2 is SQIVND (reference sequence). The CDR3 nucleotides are TGTGCCAGTAGTAACGACAGAATCAATGAAAAACTGTTTTTT. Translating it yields CASSNDRINEKLFF. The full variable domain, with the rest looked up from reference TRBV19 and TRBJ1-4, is DGGITQSPKYLFRKEGQNVTLSCEQNLNHDAMYWYRQDPGQGLRLIYYSQIVNDFQKGDIAEGYSVSREKKESFPLTVTSAQKNPTAFYLCASSNDRINEKLFFGSGTQLSVL.

CDR3 coding DNA: TGTGCCAGCAGTTTAGGCGACTACGGTGAGCAGTTCTTC. It translates to CASSLGDYGEQFF. The chain joins TRBV27 to TRBJ2-1; D possibly corresponds to TRBD2 (5 bases). CDR1 MNHEY and CDR2 SMNVEV come from the germline V gene (reference sequence). The CDR3 covers 13 residues. V was shortened by 2 bases and J by 9 bases, with 11 bases between the two germline ends.

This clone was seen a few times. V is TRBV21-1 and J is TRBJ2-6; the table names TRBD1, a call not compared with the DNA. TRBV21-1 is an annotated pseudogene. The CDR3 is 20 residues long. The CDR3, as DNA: TGTGCCAGCAGCGAACTTCCCCGGGACAGGGGGCATAGTGGGGCCAACGTCCTGACTTTC. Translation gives CASSELPRDRGHSGANVLTF.

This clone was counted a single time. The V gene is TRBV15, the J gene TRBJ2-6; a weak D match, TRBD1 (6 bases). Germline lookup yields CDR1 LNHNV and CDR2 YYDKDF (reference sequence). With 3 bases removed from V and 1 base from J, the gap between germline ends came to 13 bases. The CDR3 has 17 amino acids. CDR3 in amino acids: CATSRDSLSSGANVLTF. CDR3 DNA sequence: TGTGCCACCAGCAGGGACAGCCTCTCTTCTGGGGCCAACGTCCTGACTTTC.

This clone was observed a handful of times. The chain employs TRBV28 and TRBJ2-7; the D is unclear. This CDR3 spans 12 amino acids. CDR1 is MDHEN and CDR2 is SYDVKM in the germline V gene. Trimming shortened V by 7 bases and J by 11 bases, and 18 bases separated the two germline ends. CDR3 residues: CASTRPGFGKYF. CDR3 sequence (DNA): TGTGCCAGCACTCGTCCCGGGTTTGGAAAGTACTTC.

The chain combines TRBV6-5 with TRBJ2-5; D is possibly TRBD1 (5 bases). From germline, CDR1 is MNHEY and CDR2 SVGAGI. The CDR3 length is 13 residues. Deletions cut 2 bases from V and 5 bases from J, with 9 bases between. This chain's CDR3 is CASSYRGYETQYF. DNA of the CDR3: TGTGCCAGCAGTTACAGGGGTTATGAGACCCAGTACTTC.

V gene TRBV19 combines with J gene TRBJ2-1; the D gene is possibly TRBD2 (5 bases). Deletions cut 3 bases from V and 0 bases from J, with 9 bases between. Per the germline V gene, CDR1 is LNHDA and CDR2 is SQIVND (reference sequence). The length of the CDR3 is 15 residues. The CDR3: CASSMQGSSYNEQFF. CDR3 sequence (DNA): TGTGCCAGTAGTATGCAAGGGAGCTCCTACAATGAGCAGTTCTTC.

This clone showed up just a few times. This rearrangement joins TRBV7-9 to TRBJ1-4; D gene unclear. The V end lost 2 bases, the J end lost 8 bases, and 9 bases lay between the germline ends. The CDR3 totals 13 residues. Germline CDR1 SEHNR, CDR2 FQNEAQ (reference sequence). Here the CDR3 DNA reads TGTGCCAGCAGCTTATCGGAGGGCGAAAAACTGTTTTTT. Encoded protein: CASSLSEGEKLFF.

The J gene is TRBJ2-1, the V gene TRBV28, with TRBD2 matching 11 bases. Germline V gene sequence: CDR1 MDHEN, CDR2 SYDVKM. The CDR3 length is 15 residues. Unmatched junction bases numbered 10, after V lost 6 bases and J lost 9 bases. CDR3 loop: CASRPRLAGRSEQFF. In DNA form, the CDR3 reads TGTGCCAGCAGACCTAGACTAGCGGGGAGAAGTGAGCAGTTCTTC.

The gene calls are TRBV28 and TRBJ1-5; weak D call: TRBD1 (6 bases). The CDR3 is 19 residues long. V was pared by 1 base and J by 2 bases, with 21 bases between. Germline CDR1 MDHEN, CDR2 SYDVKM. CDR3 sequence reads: CASSLFLGRGLRGNQPQHF. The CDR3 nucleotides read TGTGCCAGCAGTTTATTCCTGGGCAGGGGCCTTCGGGGCAATCAGCCCCAGCATTTT.

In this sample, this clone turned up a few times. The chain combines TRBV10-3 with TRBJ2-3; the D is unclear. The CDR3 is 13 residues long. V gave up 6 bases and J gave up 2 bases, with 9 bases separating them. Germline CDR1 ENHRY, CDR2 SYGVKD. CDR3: CAIRATFTDTQYF. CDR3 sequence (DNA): TGTGCCATCAGGGCGACATTCACAGATACGCAGTATTTT.

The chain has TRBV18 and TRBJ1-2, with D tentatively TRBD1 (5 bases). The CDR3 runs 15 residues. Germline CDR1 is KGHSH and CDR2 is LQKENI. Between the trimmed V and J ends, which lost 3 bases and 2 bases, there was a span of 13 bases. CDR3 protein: CASSPPHRQNYGYTF. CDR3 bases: TGTGCCAGCTCACCCCCACACCGACAGAACTATGGCTACACCTTC.

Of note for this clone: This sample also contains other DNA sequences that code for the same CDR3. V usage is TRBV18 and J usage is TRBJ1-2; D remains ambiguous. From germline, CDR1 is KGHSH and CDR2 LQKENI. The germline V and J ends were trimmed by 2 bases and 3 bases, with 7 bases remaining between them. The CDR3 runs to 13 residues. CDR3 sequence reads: CASSPSRDYGYTF. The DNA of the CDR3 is TGTGCCAGCTCACCATCGCGTGACTATGGCTACACCTTC.

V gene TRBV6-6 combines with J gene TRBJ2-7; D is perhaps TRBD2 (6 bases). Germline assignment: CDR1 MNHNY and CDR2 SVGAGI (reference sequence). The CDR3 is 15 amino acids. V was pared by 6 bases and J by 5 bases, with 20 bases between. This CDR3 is CASSSTQGLRNEQYF. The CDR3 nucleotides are TGTGCCAGCAGCTCCACGCAGGGACTCAGGAACGAGCAGTACTTC.

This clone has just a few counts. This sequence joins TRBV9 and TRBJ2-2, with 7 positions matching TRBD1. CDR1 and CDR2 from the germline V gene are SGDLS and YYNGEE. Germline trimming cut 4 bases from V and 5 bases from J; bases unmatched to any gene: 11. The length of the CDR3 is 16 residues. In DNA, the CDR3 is TGTGCCAGCAGCTCCTCAGGGGGTTTTGGGACCGGGGAGCTGTTTTTT. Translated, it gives CASSSSGGFGTGELFF.

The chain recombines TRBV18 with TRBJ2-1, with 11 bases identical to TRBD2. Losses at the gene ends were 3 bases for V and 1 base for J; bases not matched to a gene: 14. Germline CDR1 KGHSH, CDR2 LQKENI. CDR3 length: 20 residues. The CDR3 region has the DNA TGTGCCAGCTCACCTCCTAGAGGTAGCGGGAGGGCCGTTTCCTACAATGAGCAGTTCTTC. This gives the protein CASSPPRGSGRAVSYNEQFF.

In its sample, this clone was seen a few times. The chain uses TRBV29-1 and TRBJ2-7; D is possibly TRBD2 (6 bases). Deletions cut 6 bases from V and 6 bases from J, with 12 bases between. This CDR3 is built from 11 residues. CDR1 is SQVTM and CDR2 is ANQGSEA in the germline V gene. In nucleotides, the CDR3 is TGCAGCGTGACTAGTTCCGGCGAGCAGTACTTC. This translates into CSVTSSGEQYF.

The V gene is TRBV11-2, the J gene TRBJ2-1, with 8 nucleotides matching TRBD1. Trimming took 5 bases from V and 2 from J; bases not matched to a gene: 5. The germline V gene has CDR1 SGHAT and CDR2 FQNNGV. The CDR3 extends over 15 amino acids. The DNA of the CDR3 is TGTGCCAGCAGCCAAGGGACAGGTGCCTACAATGAGCAGTTCTTC. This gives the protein CASSQGTGAYNEQFF.

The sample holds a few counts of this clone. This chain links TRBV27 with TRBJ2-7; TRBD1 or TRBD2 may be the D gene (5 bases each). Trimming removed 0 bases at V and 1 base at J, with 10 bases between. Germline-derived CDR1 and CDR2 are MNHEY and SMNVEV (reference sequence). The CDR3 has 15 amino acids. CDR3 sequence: CASSLSWDPSYEQYF. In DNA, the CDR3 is TGTGCCAGCAGTTTATCGTGGGACCCTTCCTACGAGCAGTACTTC.

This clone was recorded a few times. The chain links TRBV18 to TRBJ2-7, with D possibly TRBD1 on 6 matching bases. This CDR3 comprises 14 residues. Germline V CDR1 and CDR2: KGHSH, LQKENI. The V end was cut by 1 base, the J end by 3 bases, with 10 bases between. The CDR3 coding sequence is TGTGCCAGCTCACCACTCGCGACAGGCTACGAGCAGTACTTC. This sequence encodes CASSPLATGYEQYF.

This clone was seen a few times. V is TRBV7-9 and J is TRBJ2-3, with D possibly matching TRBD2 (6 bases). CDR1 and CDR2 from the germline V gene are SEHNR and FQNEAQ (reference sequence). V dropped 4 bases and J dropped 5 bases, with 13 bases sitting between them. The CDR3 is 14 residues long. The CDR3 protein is CASSYLAEGDTQYF. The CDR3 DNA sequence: TGTGCCAGCAGCTATTTAGCGGAGGGAGATACGCAGTATTTT. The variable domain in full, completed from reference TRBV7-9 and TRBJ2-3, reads DTGVSQNPRHKITKRGQNVTFRCDPISEHNRLYWYRQTLGQGPEFLTYFQNEAQLEKSRLLSDRFSAERPKGSFSTLEIQRTEQGDSAMYLCASSYLAEGDTQYFGPGTRLTVL.

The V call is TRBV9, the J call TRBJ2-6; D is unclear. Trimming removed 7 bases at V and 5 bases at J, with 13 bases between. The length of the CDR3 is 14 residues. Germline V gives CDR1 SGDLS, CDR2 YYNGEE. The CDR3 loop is CASCPMGWANVLTF. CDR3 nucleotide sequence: TGTGCCAGCTGCCCGATGGGGTGGGCCAACGTCCTGACTTTC.

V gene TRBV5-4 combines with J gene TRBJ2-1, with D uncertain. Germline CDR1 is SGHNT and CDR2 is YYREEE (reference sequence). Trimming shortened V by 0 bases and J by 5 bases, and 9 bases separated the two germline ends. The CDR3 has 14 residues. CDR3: CASSLEVKHNEQFF. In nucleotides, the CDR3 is TGTGCCAGCAGCTTGGAAGTGAAACACAATGAGCAGTTCTTC. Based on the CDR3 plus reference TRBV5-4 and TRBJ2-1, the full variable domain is ETGVTQSPTHLIKTRGQQVTLRCSSQSGHNTVSWYQQALGQGPQFIFQYYREEENGRGNFPPRFSGLQFPNYSSELNVNALELDDSALYLCASSLEVKHNEQFFGPGTRLTVL.